This T cell receptor (beta chain) was observed in a study of blood T cell repertoires in COVID-19. V trimming: 2 bases; J trimming: 1 base; junction bases outside the gene matches: 3. The germline CDR1 and CDR2 sequences are SGHNT and YYREEE (reference sequence). The CDR3 has 15 amino acids. In the authors' workflow: Estimation of nucleated cell counts was performed using reference gene primer amplification. Sequenced by immunoSEQ multiplex PCR; TCRdb stores in-frame clones only, minus some. V and J calls plus clone size are reproduced from that table; the DNA served to infer D and trimming. The sample yields some 150,000 clones, approximately 83% seen once. This clone was observed a handful of times.

The sequenced sample was peripheral blood. The chain recombines TRBV5-4 with TRBJ2-5, with TRBD1 matching 9 bases. This TCR derives from a man between 65 and 85 years old with acute or convalescent COVID-19. The CDR3 region has the DNA TGTGCCAGCAGCTTTACAGGGGGCAGCCAAGAGACCCAGTACTTC. Its translation: CASSFTGGSQETQYF.